The 28 T cell receptor beta chains given below trace back to one sample, sequenced in a study of cytomegalovirus exposure and HLA in healthy donors. Use of 60 Vbeta and 13 Jbeta primers characterized the PCR. Data came from immunoSEQ multiplex PCR; TCRdb stores just in-frame clones and leaves some out. The sample records roughly 96,000 clones, about four fifths being singletons. Material for sequencing was PBMCs. These receptors all stem from a female donor in good health and CMV-seropositive.

The chain carries TRBV7-2 and TRBJ1-2; 8 bases map to TRBD1. The CDR3 runs to 15 residues. V trimming: 5 bases; J trimming: 8 bases; junction bases outside the gene matches: 13. In germline, CDR1 is SGHTA, CDR2 FQGNSA. The CDR3 spells CASSKTGQELWGYTF. Here the CDR3 DNA reads TGTGCCAGCAGCAAGACGGGACAGGAGCTTTGGGGCTACACCTTC.

The rearrangement uses TRBV11-2 and TRBJ1-2, with D perhaps matching TRBD1 (6 bases). Germline CDR1 reads SGHAT; CDR2 reads FQNNGV. The CDR3 has 13 amino acids. Between the trimmed V and J ends, which lost 5 bases and 4 bases, there was a span of 11 bases. The DNA of the CDR3 is TGTGCCAGCAGCCCGGGACATAGCTATGGCTACACCTTC. Translated: CASSPGHSYGYTF.

The chain joins TRBV6-5 to TRBJ2-1; 8 nucleotides agree with TRBD2. The CDR3 is 15 residues long. V was clipped by 4 bases and J by 0 bases; unmatched bases: 2. Germline CDR1 is MNHEY and CDR2 is SVGAGI. For the CDR3, the DNA is TGTGCCAGCAGTTCGGGGGGGAGCTCCTACAATGAGCAGTTCTTC. Translation: CASSSGGSSYNEQFF.

CDR3 in DNA: TGTGCCAGCAGCGCCGGGACAGGGGGCGATTCACCCCTCCACTTT. Its protein product is CASSAGTGGDSPLHF. This chain links TRBV9 with TRBJ1-6; 12 bases agree with TRBD1. V dropped 3 bases and J dropped 8; count of bases not matched to a gene: 3. CDR3 length equals 15 residues. Germline loops: CDR1 SGDLS, CDR2 YYNGEE.

The chain is built from TRBV5-1 and TRBJ1-4; possibly TRBD1 for D (5 bases). This CDR3 comprises 13 residues. Per germline, CDR1 SGHRS and CDR2 YFSETQ. V gave up 5 bases and J gave up 4 bases, with 9 bases separating them. The CDR3 sequence is CASRDRHNEKLFF. CDR3 bases: TGCGCCAGCAGAGACAGACATAATGAAAAACTGTTTTTT.

The chain links TRBV6-1 to TRBJ2-2; a possible D gene is TRBD1 (6 bases). The CDR3 spans 15 residues. V was cut by 6 bases and J by 3 bases, with 14 bases left in between. Germline V gives CDR1 MNHNS, CDR2 SASEGT. Written as DNA, the CDR3 is TGTGCCAGCAGGCCCGGGACACTAGACACCGGGGAGCTGTTTTTT. Translated, it gives CASRPGTLDTGELFF.

The chain links TRBV4-3 to TRBJ1-5, with D tentatively TRBD1 (6 bases). Germline V gene lookup returns CDR1 LGHNA and CDR2 YSLEER. The V end was cut by 2 bases, the J end by 5 bases, with 19 bases between. The CDR3 spans 17 residues. CDR3 sequence reads: CASSQRLLVAGDQPQHF. The CDR3 region has the DNA TGCGCCAGCAGCCAACGTCTGCTTGTGGCAGGGGATCAGCCCCAGCATTTT.

The rearrangement joins TRBV10-3 to TRBJ2-7; 16 positions agree with TRBD2. The CDR3 is 18 residues long. Trimming took 2 bases from V and 2 from J; bases not matched to a gene: 6. Germline loops: CDR1 ENHRY, CDR2 SYGVKD. The CDR3: CAISEPAGTSGGAYEQYF. In nucleotides, the CDR3 is TGTGCCATCAGTGAGCCTGCCGGGACTAGCGGGGGGGCCTACGAGCAGTACTTC.

In DNA form, the CDR3 reads TGTGCCAGCTCAATAGGTGGGGCCCAGCCCCAGCATTTT. Its translation: CASSIGGAQPQHF. V gene TRBV18 combines with J gene TRBJ1-5, with D possibly matching TRBD1 (5 bases). The CDR3 consists of 13 residues. V was cut by 5 bases and J by 7 bases, with 12 bases left in between. Germline V CDR1 and CDR2: KGHSH, LQKENI.

The rearrangement uses TRBV28 and TRBJ1-2; 9 bases match TRBD1. Trimming took 4 bases from V and 6 from J; bases not matched to a gene: 6. The V gene's germline CDR1 is MDHEN and CDR2 SYDVKM. The CDR3 sequence is 14 residues long. The CDR3 region is CASSSDRGGHGYTF. For the CDR3, the DNA is TGTGCCAGCAGTTCGGACAGGGGAGGACATGGCTACACCTTC.

The chain links TRBV28 to TRBJ1-1, with D possibly being TRBD1 (6 bases). The germline V gene encodes CDR1 MDHEN and CDR2 SYDVKM. V shed 5 bases and J shed 5 bases, with 15 bases lying between them. This CDR3 has 14 residues. CDR3 in DNA: TGTGCCAGCAGTCCTCAGGGGTATAGGACTGAAGCTTTCTTT. This codes for CASSPQGYRTEAFF.

This sequence joins TRBV7-8 and TRBJ2-1, with TRBD1 identical over 8 bases. CDR1 SGHVS and CDR2 FQNEAQ come from the germline V gene. CDR3 length equals 15 residues. V shed 5 bases, J shed 1 base, and the junction held 4 bases outside the gene matches. CDR3 nucleotide sequence: TGTGCCAGCAGCCCTGACAGGGGATCCTACAATGAGCAGTTCTTC. Translating gives CASSPDRGSYNEQFF.

The gene calls are TRBV5-5 and TRBJ1-1; maybe TRBD1 (6 bases). Germline V gene lookup returns CDR1 SGHKS and CDR2 YYEKEE (reference sequence). The CDR3 sequence is 13 residues long. Trimming removed 4 bases from V and 6 bases from J, with 13 bases in between. The CDR3: CASSPGVSAEAFF. Here the CDR3 DNA reads TGTGCCAGCAGCCCAGGGGTGTCTGCTGAAGCTTTCTTT.

This rearrangement joins TRBV28 to TRBJ2-1; 13 nucleotides agree with TRBD2. Per germline, CDR1 MDHEN and CDR2 SYDVKM. The CDR3 runs to 17 residues. V gave up 5 bases and J gave up 8 bases; unmatched junction bases: 12. The CDR3 sequence: CASSPQLAGGPQDEQFF. The CDR3 DNA sequence: TGTGCCAGCAGTCCGCAACTAGCGGGAGGGCCCCAAGATGAGCAGTTCTTC.

As concerns this clone: At one end, the junction sequence differs from germline, possibly due to a read error. The chain recombines TRBV7-7 with TRBJ2-2; no reliable D call. CDR3 length: 13 residues. CDR1 SSHAT and CDR2 FNYEAQ come from the germline V gene (reference sequence). The CDR3 loop is CASSLIPVGELFF. CDR3 sequence (DNA): TGTGCTAGCAGCTTAATTCCCGTCGGGGAGCTGTTTTTT.

The chain has TRBV13 and TRBJ2-7, with 11 bases identical to TRBD2. The germline CDR1 and CDR2 sequences are PRHDT and FYEKMQ (reference sequence). This CDR3 has 13 amino acids. Trimming took 6 bases from V and 2 from J; bases not matched to a gene: 0. The CDR3 is CASRLAGAYEQYF. CDR3 DNA sequence: TGTGCCAGCAGACTAGCGGGAGCCTACGAGCAGTACTTC.

The J gene is TRBJ1-1, the V gene TRBV6-1; D perhaps matches TRBD1 (6 bases). This CDR3 is built from 13 residues. Germline assignment: CDR1 MNHNS and CDR2 SASEGT. V was pared by 6 bases and J by 5 bases, with 13 bases between. For the CDR3, the DNA is TGTGCCAGCAGCTGGACAGAGAATACTGAAGCTTTCTTT. Translation: CASSWTENTEAFF.

The chain employs TRBV11-2 and TRBJ2-5, with D tentatively TRBD2 (6 bases). The CDR3 length is 14 residues. Trimming cost V 1 base and J 5 bases, with 11 bases left between them. Germline V gives CDR1 SGHAT, CDR2 FQNNGV. For the CDR3, the DNA is TGTGCCAGCAGCTTAGCTCGGGGGTTGGAGACCCAGTACTTC. This sequence encodes CASSLARGLETQYF.

This chain uses TRBV29-1 with TRBJ2-3; perhaps TRBD1 as D (6 bases). This CDR3 comprises 14 residues. Germline V gene data show CDR1 as SQVTM and CDR2 as ANQGSEA. Trimming stripped 3 bases from V and 1 base from J, with 11 bases between. The CDR3 loop reads CSVDRDIGTDTQYF. The CDR3 coding sequence is TGCAGCGTTGACCGGGACATTGGCACAGATACGCAGTATTTT.

The chain uses TRBV5-1 and TRBJ1-2, with 10 nucleotides matching TRBD1. The CDR3 spans 16 residues. V trimming: 0 bases; J trimming: 4 bases; junction bases outside the gene matches: 6. Germline V gene sequence: CDR1 SGHRS, CDR2 YFSETQ. CDR3 amino acids: CASSLAQGQGIYGYTF. The CDR3 bases are TGCGCCAGCAGCTTGGCTCAGGGACAGGGGATCTATGGCTACACCTTC.

The chain has TRBV20-1 and TRBJ2-3; D unclear. The CDR3 runs to 11 residues. Germline-derived CDR1 and CDR2 are DFQATT and SNEGSKA (reference sequence). Trimming took 5 bases from V and 5 from J, leaving 8 bases between them. In DNA, the CDR3 is TGCAGTGCTCAGGTTGTAGATACGCAGTATTTT. Protein sequence: CSAQVVDTQYF.

The rearrangement links TRBV7-6 to TRBJ2-2; 7 positions agree with TRBD1. J lost 5 bases, V lost 1 base, and 4 bases had no gene match. CDR1 SGHVS and CDR2 FNYEAQ come from the germline V gene. CDR3 length equals 15 residues. CDR3 residues: CASSLDRGGTGELFF. DNA for the CDR3: TGTGCCAGCAGCTTAGACAGGGGCGGGACCGGGGAGCTGTTTTTT.

V usage is TRBV7-2 and J usage is TRBJ2-7; 7 bases are a match to TRBD2. Germline CDR1 reads SGHTA; CDR2 reads FQGNSA. V lost 3 bases to trimming and J lost 3 bases; unmatched junction nucleotides: 8. CDR3 length equals 15 residues. CDR3 nucleotide sequence: TGTGCCAGCAGCTTCGGGGCGAGCGGGATCTACGAGCAGTACTTC. The encoded protein is CASSFGASGIYEQYF.

This clone was counted once. Here the CDR3 DNA reads TGTGCCGCCGGGCAGGGGGAAAAACTGTTTTTT. It codes for CAAGQGEKLFF. This chain uses TRBV19 with TRBJ1-4; maybe TRBD1 (6 bases). CDR3 length: 11 amino acids. The germline V gene encodes CDR1 LNHDA and CDR2 SQIVND (reference sequence). Trimming pared 11 bases from V and 8 bases from J, leaving 12 bases between. The variable domain in full, with the rest retrieved from reference TRBV19 and TRBJ1-4, is DGGITQSPKYLFRKEGQNVTLSCEQNLNHDAMYWYRQDPGQGLRLIYYSQIVNDFQKGDIAEGYSVSREKKESFPLTVTSAQKNPTAFYLCAAGQGEKLFFGSGTQLSVL.

The V call is TRBV19, the J call TRBJ1-6; TRBD1 agrees at 10 bases. The junction had 9 bases not matched to a gene; V was cut back by 7 bases and J by 12 bases. This CDR3 contains 14 residues. The germline CDR1 and CDR2 sequences are LNHDA and SQIVND (reference sequence). The CDR3 region has the DNA TGTGCCAGTACCTTAGACAGGGGGCGCGGACCCCTCCACTTT. Its protein is CASTLDRGRGPLHF.

The V and J genes are TRBV19 and TRBJ1-4; 7 nucleotides align to TRBD1. V shed 10 bases, J shed 0 bases, and the junction held 8 bases outside the gene matches. The germline V gene encodes CDR1 LNHDA and CDR2 SQIVND (reference sequence). The CDR3 has 15 residues. In DNA form, the CDR3 reads TGTGCCACCCGGGACAGACCTGCAACTAATGAAAAACTGTTTTTT. Its protein product is CATRDRPATNEKLFF.

The rearrangement uses TRBV9 and TRBJ1-2, with D possibly matching TRBD1 (5 bases). In germline, CDR1 is SGDLS, CDR2 YYNGEE. The CDR3 has 15 residues. V shed 0 bases and J shed 0 bases, with 9 bases lying between them. The CDR3 reads CASSVEGVPNYGYTF. DNA of the CDR3: TGTGCCAGCAGCGTAGAAGGGGTCCCTAACTATGGCTACACCTTC.

V and J are TRBV7-2 and TRBJ2-7; D unclear. The CDR3 loop spans 11 amino acids. V lost 4 bases, J lost 6 bases, and 7 bases lay in between. Germline CDR1 SGHTA, CDR2 FQGNSA. The CDR3 sequence: CASSSMSEQYF. The CDR3 coding sequence is TGTGCCAGCAGCTCCATGTCCGAGCAGTACTTC.